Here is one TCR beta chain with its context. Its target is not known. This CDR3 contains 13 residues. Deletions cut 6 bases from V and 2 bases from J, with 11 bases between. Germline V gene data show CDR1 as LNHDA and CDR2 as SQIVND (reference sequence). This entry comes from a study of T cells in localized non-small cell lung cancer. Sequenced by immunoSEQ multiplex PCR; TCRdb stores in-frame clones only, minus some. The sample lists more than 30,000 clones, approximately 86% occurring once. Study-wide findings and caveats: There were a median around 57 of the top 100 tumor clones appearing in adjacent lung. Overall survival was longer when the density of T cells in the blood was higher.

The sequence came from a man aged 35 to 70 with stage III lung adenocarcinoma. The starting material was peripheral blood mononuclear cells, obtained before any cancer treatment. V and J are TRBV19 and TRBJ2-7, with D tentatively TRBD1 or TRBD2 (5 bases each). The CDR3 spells CASSRDGPYEQYF. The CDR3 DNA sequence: TGTGCCAGTAGCCGGGACGGCCCCTACGAGCAGTACTTC. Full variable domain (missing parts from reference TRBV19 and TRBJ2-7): DGGITQSPKYLFRKEGQNVTLSCEQNLNHDAMYWYRQDPGQGLRLIYYSQIVNDFQKGDIAEGYSVSREKKESFPLTVTSAQKNPTAFYLCASSRDGPYEQYFGPGTRLTVT.